The 15 T cell receptor beta chains below come from one sample, sequenced in a study of blood T cells in healthy people across ages. Primed by a sample-barcoded 5' primer and a J-beta primer mix, a second PCR proceeded for roughly 7 to 11 cycles. TCRdb passed the 5' RACE reads through MiXCR, listing each CDR3 protein once. The sample contains 1.5 million to 2 million distinct CDR3 sequences, over 25% of which appear only once. Sequencing was done on a sample of blood. These receptors all stem from a woman in her 30s in good health.

This clonotype was seen a few times. The chain links TRBV18 to TRBJ1-6; 7 nucleotides line up with TRBD1. Trimming at V came to 6 bases and at J to 6 bases, leaving 5 bases not matched to a gene. Germline V gene lookup returns CDR1 KGHSH and CDR2 LQKENI. This CDR3 comprises 14 residues. For the CDR3, the DNA is TGTGCCAGCTCTCGGGACAGAGCTAATTCACCCCTCCACTTT. Its protein product is CASSRDRANSPLHF.

The rearrangement links TRBV27 to TRBJ2-7, with 10 nucleotides matching TRBD1. V shed 0 bases and J 1 base; nucleotides not matched to a gene: 6. The CDR3 contains 17 residues. CDR1 is MNHEY and CDR2 is SMNVEV in the germline V gene (reference sequence). In DNA form, the CDR3 reads TGTGCCAGCAGTTTATCGACCTCGGACAGGGGGTCCTACGAGCAGTACTTC. This translates into CASSLSTSDRGSYEQYF.

The chain is built from TRBV5-6 and TRBJ2-5, with D perhaps TRBD1 or TRBD2 (5 bases each). This CDR3 region has 14 residues. Germline V gene data show CDR1 as SGHDT and CDR2 as YYEEEE. Between the trimmed V and J ends, which lost 0 bases and 9 bases, there was a span of 15 bases. The CDR3 region is CASSLVQERAAQYF. CDR3 coding DNA: TGTGCCAGCAGCTTGGTACAGGAGAGGGCGGCCCAGTACTTC.

As for this clonotype: A much larger clone lies one base from this, so it may be a read error. The V gene is TRBV6-1, the J gene TRBJ2-1, with 10 bases lining up with TRBD2. Germline CDR1 reads MNHNS; CDR2 reads SASEGT. This CDR3 comprises 16 residues. DNA for the CDR3: TGTGCCAACAGTCAAGTAGCGGGAGGATCCTACAATGAGCAGTTCTTC. As protein: CANSQVAGGSYNEQFF.

This chain uses TRBV12-3 or TRBV12-4 with TRBJ2-3, with a tentative D call TRBD2 (6 bases). The CDR3 covers 14 residues. V was pared by 6 bases and J by 2 bases, with 12 bases between. CDR3 nucleotides: TGTGCCAGCAGGGAGGCGGGGACCACAGATACGCAGTATTTT. The encoded protein is CASREAGTTDTQYF.

The V call is TRBV6-5, the J call TRBJ1-4, with 8 bases fitting TRBD1. Germline CDR1 MNHEY, CDR2 SVGAGI. After removal of 6 bases from V and 8 bases from J, the junction contained 11 bases not matched to a gene. CDR3 length equals 15 residues. CDR3 in amino acids: CASRAQGARNEKLFF. In DNA, the CDR3 is TGTGCCAGCAGAGCCCAGGGGGCGCGAAACGAAAAACTGTTTTTT.

V is TRBV11-2 and J is TRBJ1-2, with D maybe TRBD1 (6 bases). V shed 5 bases and J shed 6 bases, with 13 bases lying between them. The germline CDR1 and CDR2 sequences are SGHAT and FQNNGV. The CDR3 covers 13 residues. CDR3 in DNA: TGTGCCAGCAGCACGGGCAGGGGCCATGGCTACACCTTC. Translation: CASSTGRGHGYTF.

The chain employs TRBV7-9 and TRBJ2-5, with D perhaps TRBD1 (5 bases). The CDR3 covers 14 residues. Looked up from germline, CDR1 is SEHNR and CDR2 is FQNEAQ (reference sequence). V lost 3 bases and J lost 5, with 13 bases in between. CDR3 coding DNA: TGTGCCAGCAGCTTCGGTGGGGCGGTGGAGACCCAGTACTTC. Translating it yields CASSFGGAVETQYF.

Notes on this clonotype: An end of the junction does not agree with germline; a read error may underlie this. The chain is built from TRBV25-1 and TRBJ2-1; D unclear. This CDR3 spans 13 amino acids. From germline, CDR1 is MGHDK and CDR2 SYGVNS. CDR3 amino acids: CASRGLTYNGQFF. In DNA, the CDR3 is TGTGCCAGCAGGGGTTTGACCTACAATGGGCAGTTCTTC.

The CDR3 bases are TGTGCCAGCAGTTTAAGGGGCATAGCCTACGAGCAGTACTTC. Its protein product is CASSLRGIAYEQYF. This chain joins TRBV12-3 or TRBV12-4 and TRBJ2-7, with D possibly matching TRBD1 (5 bases). The CDR3 consists of 14 residues. Trimming took off 2 bases at V and 2 bases at J, with 10 bases between the two ends.

In this sample, this clonotype turned up many times. This chain joins TRBV20-1 and TRBJ1-2, with D possibly matching TRBD1 (5 bases). V shed 6 bases and J shed 5 bases, with 7 bases lying between them. From germline, CDR1 is DFQATT and CDR2 SNEGSKA (reference sequence). This CDR3 contains 10 residues. CDR3 coding DNA: TGCAGTGCCGGGACTTATGGCTACACCTTC. Translated: CSAGTYGYTF.

The chain uses TRBV24-1 and TRBJ2-5; 12 nucleotides align to TRBD2. The CDR3 is made up of 17 amino acids. J was trimmed by 11 bases and V by 3 bases; bases with no gene match: 15. The germline gives CDR1 KGHDR, CDR2 SFDVKD. The DNA of the CDR3 is TGTGCCACCAGTGATCGTACTAGCGGGAGGAAGGGCGGTGGGCAGTACTTC. Translation gives CATSDRTSGRKGGGQYF.

With regard to this clonotype: A junction end diverges from the germline sequence, so it may reflect a read error. The chain recombines TRBV12-3 or TRBV12-4 with TRBJ2-5, with TRBD2 identical over 8 bases. This CDR3 region has 15 residues. This CDR3 reads CASSSAGLERETRYF. The CDR3 DNA reads as TGTGCCAGCAGTTCAGCGGGACTAGAACGGGAGACCCGGTACTTC.

This CDR3 reads CASPPTGTTSYEQYF. The CDR3 nucleotides read TGTGCCAGCCCCCCTACCGGGACTACCTCCTACGAGCAGTACTTC. V usage is TRBV28 and J usage is TRBJ2-7; 7 positions agree with TRBD2. Germline lookup yields CDR1 MDHEN and CDR2 SYDVKM. V lost 8 bases to trimming and J lost 0 bases; unmatched junction nucleotides: 10. The CDR3 totals 15 residues.

The chain employs TRBV29-1 and TRBJ2-5; D might be TRBD2 (6 bases). TRBJ2-1 matches the DNA end more closely, so the J call is doubtful. Germline CDR1 reads SQVTM; CDR2 reads ANQGSEA. The CDR3 runs 13 residues. This CDR3 is CSVRGGNQETQFF. The CDR3, as DNA: TGCAGCGTTCGAGGCGGGAACCAAGAGACCCAGTTCTTC.